The 2 T cell receptor beta chains below were found in one sample sequenced in a study of molecular identifiers for immune sequencing clone quantification (dated 2018 in TCRdb). Library generation was performed with PCR. The instrument was an Illumina HiSeq 4000. TCRdb's own reprocessing of the public reads used fastp at Q25 and MiXCR and kept productive beta chains. Identical CDR3 proteins give one entry, which carries the most common genes and DNA. Counted in this sample were 600,000 to 650,000 distinct CDR3 sequences; about 20% of them appeared once. Together, the top ten hold around 0.9% of the sample. The sample taken for sequencing was naive CD8+ T cells from blood, with Jurkat cell RNA spiked in. Explained via the paper, the cell subset or site label denotes: FACS-sorted CD8+CD4-CCR7+CD45RA+ naive T cells. Receptors were obtained from a human donor in good health. Some libraries in this study had Jurkat cell RNA spiked in.

In its sample, this clonotype was seen a few times. The CDR3 loop is CASSKAGRERDQPQHF. The CDR3 DNA reads TGTGCCAGCAGCAAAGCGGGCCGGGAGAGGGATCAGCCCCAGCATTTT. V is TRBV21-1 and J is TRBJ1-5; no check of the table's D call, TRBD1, against the DNA was made. TRBV21-1 is a known pseudogene. This CDR3 contains 16 residues.

This clonotype was seen a handful of times. The chain links TRBV27 to TRBJ2-3; the match to TRBD1 covers 9 bases. The CDR3 contains 16 residues. Germline CDR1 and CDR2: MNHEY and SMNVEV (reference sequence). V shed 5 bases, J shed 6 bases, and the junction held 12 bases outside the gene matches. CDR3 in DNA: TGTGCCAGCAGTATGACCGCTGGACAGGGGTTGGATACGCAGTATTTT. Translation gives CASSMTAGQGLDTQYF.